A single sample is the source of the 14 T cell receptor beta chains below, sequenced in a study of Graves' ophthalmopathy and Graves' hyperthyroidism. Amplification from RNA transcripts yielded the TCR beta CDR3 regions. An initial RT-PCR round employing HTBI primers preceded a second-round multiplex PCR. One entry per CDR3 protein results from TCRdb running MiXCR on the multiplex PCR reads. This table has some 410,000 distinct CDR3 sequences, about 21% appearing once. The sequenced sample consisted of peripheral blood. These receptors originate from a woman younger than 35 with stable Graves' hyperthyroidism.

This clonotype was seen many times. The rearrangement uses TRBV7-2 and TRBJ1-6; D is possibly TRBD1 (5 bases). Germline values: CDR1 SGHTA, CDR2 FQGNSA. CDR3 length: 14 amino acids. Trimming removed 8 bases at V and 2 bases at J, with 10 bases between. This CDR3 reads CASGAGAYNSPLHF. The CDR3 DNA reads as TGTGCCAGCGGGGCGGGAGCCTATAATTCACCCCTCCACTTT.

This clonotype has at least ten counts. CDR3 in amino acids: CASTKLAGEQYEQYF. In DNA, the CDR3 is TGTGCCAGCACCAAACTAGCGGGAGAACAATACGAGCAGTACTTC. V and J are TRBV2 and TRBJ2-7; 11 bases map to TRBD2. The length of the CDR3 is 15 residues. Trimming took 7 bases from V and 4 from J; bases not matched to a gene: 9. Germline CDR1 and CDR2: SNHLY and FYNNEI.

The table lists this clonotype with many counts. V gene TRBV27 combines with J gene TRBJ2-2; no definite D call. Trimming stripped 6 bases from V and 7 bases from J, with 12 bases between. The CDR3 loop spans 13 amino acids. Germline V gene sequence: CDR1 MNHEY, CDR2 SMNVEV (reference sequence). CDR3 amino acids: CASSRVDGGELFF. In DNA form, the CDR3 reads TGTGCCAGCAGCCGAGTTGATGGCGGGGAGCTGTTTTTT.

At least ten counts were recorded for this clonotype. The chain joins TRBV12-3 or TRBV12-4 to TRBJ1-1; D call uncertain. Trimming took 3 bases from V and 2 from J, leaving 10 bases between them. CDR3 length equals 14 residues. CDR3 loop: CASSFESTNTEAFF. CDR3 DNA sequence: TGTGCCAGCAGTTTTGAGAGTACAAACACTGAAGCTTTCTTT.

This clonotype was seen at least ten times. The chain uses TRBV11-1 and TRBJ2-5; TRBD1 might be the D (6 bases). V was shortened by 5 bases and J by 5 bases, with 24 bases between the two germline ends. This CDR3 has 17 residues. Germline lookup yields CDR1 SGHAT and CDR2 FQDESV (reference sequence). CDR3 residues: CASSTFPPGELGETQYF. In DNA form, the CDR3 reads TGTGCCAGCAGCACCTTCCCTCCAGGGGAACTCGGGGAGACCCAGTACTTC.

This clonotype showed up many times. The chain has TRBV13 and TRBJ2-4, with 10 nucleotides matching TRBD1. CDR3 length: 18 amino acids. Germline V gene sequence: CDR1 PRHDT, CDR2 FYEKMQ (reference sequence). J gave up 0 bases and V 3 bases, and 8 bases lay outside the gene matches. CDR3 sequence: CASSFRTGGWLAKNIQYF. In nucleotides, the CDR3 is TGTGCCAGCAGCTTTAGGACAGGGGGATGGCTAGCCAAAAACATTCAGTACTTC.

This clonotype was counted at least ten times. This chain uses TRBV7-6 with TRBJ2-5; the match to TRBD2 covers 7 bases. V was pared by 5 bases and J by 2 bases, with 8 bases of the junction left unmatched. Germline CDR1 reads SGHVS; CDR2 reads FNYEAQ. The CDR3 has 15 residues. The CDR3 is CASSLRWGGQETQYF. The CDR3 nucleotides read TGTGCCAGCAGCCTGCGGTGGGGGGGACAAGAGACCCAGTACTTC.

This clonotype was seen many times. The chain carries TRBV20-1 and TRBJ1-5; D is possibly TRBD1 (6 bases). The CDR3 is 18 amino acids. Trimming pared 0 bases from V and 9 bases from J, leaving 27 bases between. Germline V CDR1 and CDR2: DFQATT, SNEGSKA (reference sequence). CDR3 in amino acids: CSARDPSFYGGASGPQHF. The CDR3 nucleotides are TGCAGTGCTAGAGATCCATCGTTTTATGGGGGGGCATCGGGGCCCCAGCATTTT.

This clonotype has only a few counts. J is TRBJ1-6 and V is TRBV20-1; weak D call: TRBD1 (6 bases). V was shortened by 6 bases and J by 7 bases, with 16 bases between the two germline ends. Germline V gene lookup returns CDR1 DFQATT and CDR2 SNEGSKA (reference sequence). The CDR3 sequence is 14 residues long. For the CDR3, the DNA is TGCAGTGCGGTAGATACGGGGGCAAATTCACCCCTCCACTTT. Its protein product is CSAVDTGANSPLHF.

This clonotype was detected ten times or more. The gene calls are TRBV28 and TRBJ2-4; TRBD2 matches 10 bases. V shed 6 bases and J 7 bases; nucleotides not matched to a gene: 15. The CDR3 loop spans 17 amino acids. Germline V gene sequence: CDR1 MDHEN, CDR2 SYDVKM. The CDR3 coding sequence is TGTGCCAGCAGCCCCGGAGGAGCGGGAGGGCCCTCGAACATTCAGTACTTC. It translates to CASSPGGAGGPSNIQYF.

The chain links TRBV6-1 to TRBJ2-5; 12 bases are shared with TRBD2. Germline V CDR1 and CDR2: MNHNS, SASEGT. V shed 2 bases, J shed 4 bases, and the junction held 5 bases outside the gene matches. This CDR3 comprises 16 residues. The CDR3 coding sequence is TGTGCCAGCAGTGAATATAGACTAGCGGGAGTAGAGACCCAGTACTTC. Its protein is CASSEYRLAGVETQYF.

This clonotype was seen ten or more times. The chain joins TRBV7-8 to TRBJ1-2; TRBD1 agrees at 9 bases. Germline lookup yields CDR1 SGHVS and CDR2 FQNEAQ. This CDR3 spans 15 amino acids. V gave up 5 bases and J gave up 9 bases; unmatched junction bases: 13. Written as DNA, the CDR3 is TGTGCCAGCAGCCGCCCCCGAGGACAGGGGAAAAGCTACACCTTC. Translation gives CASSRPRGQGKSYTF.

There are many counts of this clonotype. The rearrangement joins TRBV12-3 or TRBV12-4 to TRBJ2-5; 12 bases are shared with TRBD1. There are 16 residues in the CDR3. J lost 4 bases, V lost 5 bases, and 8 bases had no gene match. CDR3: CASSTTGTGGRETQYF. CDR3 bases: TGTGCCAGCAGTACCACCGGGACAGGGGGCCGAGAGACCCAGTACTTC.

The sample holds many counts of this clonotype. The CDR3: CSAYEGSYNSPLHF. The CDR3 DNA reads TGCAGTGCTTATGAGGGTTCCTATAATTCACCCCTCCACTTT. The chain recombines TRBV20-1 with TRBJ1-6; no clear D gene. Germline V lookup: CDR1 DFQATT, CDR2 SNEGSKA (reference sequence). Trimming pared 5 bases from V and 1 base from J, leaving 9 bases between. The CDR3 consists of 14 residues.